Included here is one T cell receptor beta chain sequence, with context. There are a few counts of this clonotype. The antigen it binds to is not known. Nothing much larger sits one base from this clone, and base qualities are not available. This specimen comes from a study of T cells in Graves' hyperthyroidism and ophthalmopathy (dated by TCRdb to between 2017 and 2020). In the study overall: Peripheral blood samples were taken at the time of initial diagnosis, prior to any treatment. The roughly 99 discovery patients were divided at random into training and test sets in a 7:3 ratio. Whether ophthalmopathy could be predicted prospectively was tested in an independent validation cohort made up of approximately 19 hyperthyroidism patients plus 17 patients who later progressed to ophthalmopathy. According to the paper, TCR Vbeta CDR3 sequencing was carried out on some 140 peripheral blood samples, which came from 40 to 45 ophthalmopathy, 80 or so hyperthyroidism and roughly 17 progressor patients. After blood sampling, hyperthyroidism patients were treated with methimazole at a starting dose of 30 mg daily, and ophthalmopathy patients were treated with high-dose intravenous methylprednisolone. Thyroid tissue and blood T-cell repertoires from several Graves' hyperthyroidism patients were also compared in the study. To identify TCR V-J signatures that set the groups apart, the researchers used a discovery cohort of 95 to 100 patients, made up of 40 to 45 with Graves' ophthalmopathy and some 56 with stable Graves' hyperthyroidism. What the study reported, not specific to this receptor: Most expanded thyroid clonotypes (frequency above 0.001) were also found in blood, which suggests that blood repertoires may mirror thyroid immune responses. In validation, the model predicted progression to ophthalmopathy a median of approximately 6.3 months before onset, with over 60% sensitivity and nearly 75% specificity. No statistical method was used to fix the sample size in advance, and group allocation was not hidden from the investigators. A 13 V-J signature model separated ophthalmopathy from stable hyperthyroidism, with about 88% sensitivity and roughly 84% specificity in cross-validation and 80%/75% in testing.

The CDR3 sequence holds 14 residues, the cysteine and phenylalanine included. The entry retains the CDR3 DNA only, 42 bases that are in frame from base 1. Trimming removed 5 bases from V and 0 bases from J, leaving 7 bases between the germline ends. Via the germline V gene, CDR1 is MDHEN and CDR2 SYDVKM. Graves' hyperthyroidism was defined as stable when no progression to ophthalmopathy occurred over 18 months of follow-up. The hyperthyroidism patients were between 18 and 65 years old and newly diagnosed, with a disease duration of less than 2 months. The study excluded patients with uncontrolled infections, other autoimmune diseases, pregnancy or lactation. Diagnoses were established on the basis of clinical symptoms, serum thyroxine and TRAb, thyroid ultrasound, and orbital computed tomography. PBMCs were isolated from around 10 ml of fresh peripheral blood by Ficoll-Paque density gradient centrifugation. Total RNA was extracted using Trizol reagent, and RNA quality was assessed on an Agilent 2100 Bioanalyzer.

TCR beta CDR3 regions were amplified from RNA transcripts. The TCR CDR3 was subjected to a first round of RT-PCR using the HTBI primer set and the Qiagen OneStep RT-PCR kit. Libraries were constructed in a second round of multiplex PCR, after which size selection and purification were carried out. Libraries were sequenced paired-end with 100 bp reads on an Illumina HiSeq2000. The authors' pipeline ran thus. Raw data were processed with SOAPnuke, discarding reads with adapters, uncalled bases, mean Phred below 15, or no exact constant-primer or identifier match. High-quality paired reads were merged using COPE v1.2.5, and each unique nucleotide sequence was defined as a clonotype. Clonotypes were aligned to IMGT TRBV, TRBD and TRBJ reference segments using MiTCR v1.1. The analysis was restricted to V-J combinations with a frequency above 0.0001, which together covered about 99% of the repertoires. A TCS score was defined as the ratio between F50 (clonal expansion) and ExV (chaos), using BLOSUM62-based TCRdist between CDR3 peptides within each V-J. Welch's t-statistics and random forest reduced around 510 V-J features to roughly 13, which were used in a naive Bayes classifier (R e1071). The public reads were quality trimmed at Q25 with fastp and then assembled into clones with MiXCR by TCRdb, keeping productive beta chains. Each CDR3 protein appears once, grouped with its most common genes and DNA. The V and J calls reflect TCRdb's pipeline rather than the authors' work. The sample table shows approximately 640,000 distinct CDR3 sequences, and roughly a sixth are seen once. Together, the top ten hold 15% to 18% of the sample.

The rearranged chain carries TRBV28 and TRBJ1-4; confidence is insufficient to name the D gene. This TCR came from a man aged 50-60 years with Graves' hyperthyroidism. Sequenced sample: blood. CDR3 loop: CASSRQATNEKLFF. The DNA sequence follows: TGTGCCAGCAGTCGGCAGGCAACTAATGAAAAACTGTTTTTT. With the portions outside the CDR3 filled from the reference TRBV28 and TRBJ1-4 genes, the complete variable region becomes DVKVTQSSRYLVKRTGEKVFLECVQDMDHENMFWYRQDPGLGLRLIYFSYDVKMKEKGDIPEGYSVSREKKERFSLILESASTNQTSMYLCASSRQATNEKLFFGSGTQLSVL.